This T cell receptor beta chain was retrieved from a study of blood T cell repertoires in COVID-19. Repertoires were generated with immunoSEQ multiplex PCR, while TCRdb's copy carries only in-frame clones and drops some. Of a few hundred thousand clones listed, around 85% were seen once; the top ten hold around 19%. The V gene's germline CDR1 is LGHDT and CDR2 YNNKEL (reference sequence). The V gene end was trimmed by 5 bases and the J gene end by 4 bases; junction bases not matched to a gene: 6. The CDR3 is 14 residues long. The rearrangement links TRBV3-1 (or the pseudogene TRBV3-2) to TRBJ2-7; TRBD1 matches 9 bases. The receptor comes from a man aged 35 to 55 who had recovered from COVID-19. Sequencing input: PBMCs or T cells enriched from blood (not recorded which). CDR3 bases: TGTGCCAGCAGCGCCCCGGGACAGGGTTACGAGCAGTACTTC. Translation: CASSAPGQGYEQYF.